This T cell receptor beta chain stems from a study of cytomegalovirus exposure and HLA in healthy donors. Overall study: An analysis done earlier identified about 120 million unique TCR beta sequences from approximately 170 million T cells. From donors who were HLA-typed, an early data release held 80 million or so unique TCRs.

Overall study results and limits: Most TCR sequences proved rare, with some public TCRs found in many donors. By a later analysis, the bulk of CMV-associated TCR beta chains appeared HLA-restricted.

It was with 60 Vbeta and 13 Jbeta primers that the PCR ran. Using immunoSEQ multiplex PCR, the repertoire was profiled, and TCRdb retains in-frame clones only, with some absent. Of some 140,000 clones listed, around three quarters are singletons. As for this clone: What it binds is not known.

The CDR3 sequence is 17 residues long. The trim removed 4 bases at V and 4 bases at J, leaving 12 bases unmatched. CDR1 and CDR2 (germline): MNHEY, SMNVEV (reference sequence). This clonotype was sampled from a man aged 25 to 45 in good health. Sequencing was performed on PBMCs. The chain carries TRBV27 and TRBJ2-7, with 11 bases aligning to TRBD2. For the CDR3, the DNA is TGTGCCAGCAGTTCCCGGACTAGCGGGTACTCCTGGTACGAGCAGTACTTC. Residues: CASSSRTSGYSWYEQYF.